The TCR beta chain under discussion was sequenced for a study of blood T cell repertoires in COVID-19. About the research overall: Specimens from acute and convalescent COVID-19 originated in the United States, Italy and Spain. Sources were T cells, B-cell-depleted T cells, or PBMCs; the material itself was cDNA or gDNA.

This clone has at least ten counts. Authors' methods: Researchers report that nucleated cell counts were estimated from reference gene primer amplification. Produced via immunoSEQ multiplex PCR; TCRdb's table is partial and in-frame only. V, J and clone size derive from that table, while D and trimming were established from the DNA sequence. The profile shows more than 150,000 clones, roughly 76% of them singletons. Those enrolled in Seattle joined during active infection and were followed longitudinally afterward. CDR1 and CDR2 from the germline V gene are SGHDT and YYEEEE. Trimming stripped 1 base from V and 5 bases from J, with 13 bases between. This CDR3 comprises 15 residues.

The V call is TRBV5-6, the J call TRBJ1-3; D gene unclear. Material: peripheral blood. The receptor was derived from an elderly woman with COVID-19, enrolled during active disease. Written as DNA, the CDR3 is TGTGCCAGCAGCTTGTTGGCATCATTCCGAAACACCATATATTTT. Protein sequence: CASSLLASFRNTIYF.